This TCR beta chain emerged from a study of blood T cell repertoires in COVID-19. Per the authors' pipeline: How many nucleated cells were present was estimated from reference gene primer amplification. Clones were sequenced by immunoSEQ multiplex PCR, and TCRdb holds only the in-frame ones, with some missing. The D gene and trimming were derived from the DNA, and the V and J assignments and clone size from that table. The sample records 7,000 or so clones, 75% to 90% being singletons. In its sample, this clone was seen once. Germline CDR1 is SEHNR and CDR2 is FQNEAQ (reference sequence). V was pared by 4 bases and J by 2 bases, with 8 bases of the junction left unmatched. This CDR3 contains 17 residues.

This rearrangement joins TRBV7-9 to TRBJ2-3; 11 nucleotides align to TRBD2. This receptor was identified in a man older than 75 with active COVID-19. Sequencing was done on a sample of peripheral blood. The CDR3: CASSYTSGSFPTDTQYF. CDR3 sequence (DNA): TGTGCCAGCAGCTACACTAGCGGGAGCTTTCCCACAGATACGCAGTATTTT.